This TCR beta chain was obtained from a study of T cells after yellow fever vaccination. Overall study context: Researchers used SMART-Seq v4 Ultra Low Input to prepare fractions that had low cell numbers.

This CDR3 spans 14 amino acids. Germline V lookup: CDR1 LGHDT, CDR2 YNNKEL (reference sequence). With 4 bases clipped from V and 2 bases from J, the junction kept 3 bases outside the gene matches. On this clonotype: The target antigen is unknown.

From the 5' RACE reads, TCRdb called clonotypes with MiXCR, one entry per CDR3 protein. The sample shows about 340,000 distinct CDR3 sequences, 3% to 4.5% of them seen only once. Study results and limitations: Once the booster was given, most primary-vaccination clones reappeared, at roughly 96% for CD4 and over 75% for CD8. FACS-sorted repertoires might harbor abundant contaminating clonotypes from the bulk population.

This chain uses TRBV3-1 with TRBJ2-5, with TRBD2 identical over 8 bases. The TCR comes from a man between 18 and 35 years old who received the YFV17D yellow fever vaccine. The input for sequencing was PBMCs, taken 5 days after the yellow fever booster vaccination. The CDR3 loop reads CASSRGLEQETQYF. The CDR3 DNA sequence: TGTGCCAGCAGCCGGGGACTAGAGCAAGAGACCCAGTACTTC.